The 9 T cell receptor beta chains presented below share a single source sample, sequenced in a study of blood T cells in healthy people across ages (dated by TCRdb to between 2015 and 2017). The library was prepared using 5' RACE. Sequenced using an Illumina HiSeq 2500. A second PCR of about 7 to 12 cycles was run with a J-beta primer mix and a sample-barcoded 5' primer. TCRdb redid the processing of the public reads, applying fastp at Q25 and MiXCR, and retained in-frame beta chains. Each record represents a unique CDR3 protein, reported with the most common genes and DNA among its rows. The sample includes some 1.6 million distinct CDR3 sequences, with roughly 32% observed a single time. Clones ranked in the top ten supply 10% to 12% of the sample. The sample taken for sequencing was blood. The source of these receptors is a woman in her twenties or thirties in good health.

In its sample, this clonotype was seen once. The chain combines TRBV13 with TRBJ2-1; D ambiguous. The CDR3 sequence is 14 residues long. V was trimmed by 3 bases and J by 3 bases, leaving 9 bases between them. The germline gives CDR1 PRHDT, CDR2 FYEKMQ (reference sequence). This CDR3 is CASSLRLLYNEQFF. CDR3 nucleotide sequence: TGTGCCAGCAGCTTGAGGCTACTCTACAATGAGCAGTTCTTC.

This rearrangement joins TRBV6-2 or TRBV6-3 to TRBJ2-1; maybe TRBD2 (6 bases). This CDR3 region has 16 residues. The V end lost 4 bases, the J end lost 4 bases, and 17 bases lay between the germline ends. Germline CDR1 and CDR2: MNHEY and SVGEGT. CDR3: CASSSPLIAEYNEQFF. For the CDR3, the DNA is TGTGCCAGCAGTTCCCCCCTGATAGCGGAGTACAATGAGCAGTTCTTC.

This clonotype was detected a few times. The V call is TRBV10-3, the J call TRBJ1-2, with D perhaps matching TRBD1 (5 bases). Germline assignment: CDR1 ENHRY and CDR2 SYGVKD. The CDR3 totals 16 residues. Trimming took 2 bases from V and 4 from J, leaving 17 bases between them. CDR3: CAISEEEGSPSYGYTF. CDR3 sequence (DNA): TGTGCCATCAGTGAGGAGGAGGGGTCCCCTTCCTATGGCTACACCTTC.

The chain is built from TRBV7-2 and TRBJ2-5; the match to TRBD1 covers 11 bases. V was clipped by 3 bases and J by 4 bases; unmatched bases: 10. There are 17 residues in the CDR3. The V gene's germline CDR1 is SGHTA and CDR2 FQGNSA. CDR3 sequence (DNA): TGTGCCAGCAGCTTGGGTTTAGGACAGGGGGCCGGAGAGACCCAGTACTTC. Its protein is CASSLGLGQGAGETQYF.

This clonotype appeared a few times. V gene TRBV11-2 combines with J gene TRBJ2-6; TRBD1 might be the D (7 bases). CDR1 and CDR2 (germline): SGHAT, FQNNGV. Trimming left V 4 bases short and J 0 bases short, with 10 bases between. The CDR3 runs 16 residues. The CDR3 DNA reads TGTGCCAGCAGCTCAGGGGGGCCCTCTGGGGCCAACGTCCTGACTTTC. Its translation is CASSSGGPSGANVLTF.

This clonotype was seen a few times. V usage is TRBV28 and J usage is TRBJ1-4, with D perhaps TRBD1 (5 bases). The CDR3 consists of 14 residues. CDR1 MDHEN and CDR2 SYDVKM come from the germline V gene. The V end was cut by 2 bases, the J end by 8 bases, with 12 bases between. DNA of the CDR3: TGTGCCAGCAGTTTAGGGGCAGGGAGAGAAAAACTGTTTTTT. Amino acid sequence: CASSLGAGREKLFF.

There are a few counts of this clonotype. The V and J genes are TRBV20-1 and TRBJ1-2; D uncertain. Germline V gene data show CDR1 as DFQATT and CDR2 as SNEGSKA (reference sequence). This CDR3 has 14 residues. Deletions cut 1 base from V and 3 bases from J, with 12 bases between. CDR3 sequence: CSARGAMQHYGYTF. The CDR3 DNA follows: TGCAGTGCTAGAGGGGCGATGCAGCACTATGGCTACACCTTC.

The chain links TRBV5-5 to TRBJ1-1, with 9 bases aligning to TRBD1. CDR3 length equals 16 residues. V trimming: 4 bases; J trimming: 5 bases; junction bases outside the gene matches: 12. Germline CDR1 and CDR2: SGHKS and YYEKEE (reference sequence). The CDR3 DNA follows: TGTGCCAGCAGCCTAAAAACAGGGGGCGCAGGAACTGAAGCTTTCTTT. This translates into CASSLKTGGAGTEAFF.

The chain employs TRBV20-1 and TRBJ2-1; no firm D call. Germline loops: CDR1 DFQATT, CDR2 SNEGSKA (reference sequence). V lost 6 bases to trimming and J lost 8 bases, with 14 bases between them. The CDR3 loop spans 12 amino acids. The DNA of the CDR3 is TGCAGTGCCCCCGACGATCGGTATGAGCAGTTCTTC. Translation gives CSAPDDRYEQFF.